The 30 T cell receptor beta chains given below trace back to one sample, sequenced in a study of memory CD4+ T cells and cytomegalovirus serostatus. The table came from immunoSEQ multiplex PCR; TCRdb's copy has only in-frame clones and leaves some out. The top ten hold 0.94% of the sample, which has about 42,000 clones, about 78% seen once. The sort gate was single viable CD3+CD4+CD8-CD45RO+ cells for memory CD4+ T cells. Material for sequencing was memory CD4+ T cells from blood. The receptor set was obtained from an adult in good health and CMV-seronegative.

V and J are TRBV5-4 and TRBJ2-1; no definite D call. Germline V gene lookup returns CDR1 SGHNT and CDR2 YYREEE (reference sequence). The V end was cut by 6 bases, the J end by 2 bases, with 9 bases between. This CDR3 region has 13 residues. This chain's CDR3 is CASTPETYNEQFF. The CDR3 DNA is TGTGCCAGCACCCCCGAAACCTACAATGAGCAGTTCTTC.

The CDR3 sequence: CASSPGQGAPDQPQHF. The CDR3 nucleotides read TGCGCCAGCAGCCCTGGACAGGGGGCGCCGGATCAGCCCCAGCATTTT. The V call is TRBV5-1, the J call TRBJ1-5, with TRBD1 matching over 11 bases. The junction had 8 bases not matched to a gene; V was cut back by 4 bases and J by 5 bases. Germline CDR1 is SGHRS and CDR2 is YFSETQ. CDR3 size: 16 residues.

J is TRBJ2-7 and V is TRBV4-2; 7 bases match TRBD2. Germline CDR1 LGHNA, CDR2 YNFKEQ. V dropped 6 bases and J dropped 4; count of bases not matched to a gene: 12. The length of the CDR3 is 15 residues. The CDR3 protein is CASSPGPGGTYEQYF. In DNA, the CDR3 is TGTGCCAGCAGTCCCGGTCCGGGGGGAACTTACGAGCAGTACTTC.

The CDR3 DNA reads as TGTGCCAGCTCACCAAACAACGCAAAAAACATTCAGTACTTC. Translation: CASSPNNAKNIQYF. The chain has TRBV18 and TRBJ2-4; D is undetermined. V lost 2 bases and J lost 4, with 9 bases in between. Germline V gene lookup returns CDR1 KGHSH and CDR2 LQKENI. The CDR3 is 14 amino acids.

The V and J genes are TRBV29-1 and TRBJ1-2, with TRBD1 as a possible D gene (5 bases). Germline loops: CDR1 SQVTM, CDR2 ANQGSEA. The CDR3 contains 14 residues. V lost 5 bases to trimming and J lost 1 base, with 14 bases between them. The CDR3 is CSVYYRDGNYGYTF. The DNA for the CDR3 is TGCAGCGTTTATTACCGGGACGGTAACTATGGCTACACCTTC. Variable domain in full (rest from reference TRBV29-1 and TRBJ1-2): SAVISQKPSRDICQRGTSLTIQCQVDSQVTMMFWYRQQPGQSLTLIATANQGSEATYESGFVIDKFPISRPNLTFSTLTVSNMSPEDSSIYLCSVYYRDGNYGYTFGSGTRLTVV.

The chain links TRBV10-3 to TRBJ1-1; D perhaps matches TRBD1 (5 bases). This CDR3 is built from 14 residues. V lost 3 bases, J lost 8 bases, and 16 bases lay in between. Germline CDR1 is ENHRY and CDR2 is SYGVKD. In DNA, the CDR3 is TGTGCCATCAGTGAACCTTGGGACGGATCCGAAGCTTTCTTT. Its protein product is CAISEPWDGSEAFF.

The rearrangement links TRBV7-9 to TRBJ2-7; tentative D call: TRBD1 (6 bases). Per the germline V gene, CDR1 is SEHNR and CDR2 is FQNEAQ (reference sequence). The CDR3 covers 16 residues. V was pared by 1 base and J by 0 bases, with 13 bases between. The CDR3 here is CASSLGTGTFSYEQYF. DNA of the CDR3: TGTGCCAGCAGCTTAGGGACCGGGACATTCTCCTACGAGCAGTACTTC.

As concerns this clone: The junction departs from the called germline gene at one end, perhaps through a read error. This rearrangement joins TRBV5-1 to TRBJ2-2, with TRBD1 matching 8 bases. Germline CDR1 SGHRS, CDR2 YFSETQ. The CDR3 sequence is 16 residues long. The CDR3 here is CASSSAGQVNTGKLFF. DNA for the CDR3: TGCGCCAGCAGTTCGGCGGGACAGGTTAACACCGGGAAGCTGTTTTTT. The entire variable domain, with the rest obtained from reference TRBV5-1 and TRBJ2-2, is as follows: KAGVTQTPRYLIKTRGQQVTLSCSPISGHRSVSWYQQTPGQGLQFLFEYFSETQRNKGNFPGRFSGRQFSNSRSEMNVSTLELGDSALYLCASSSAGQVNTGKLFFGEGSRLTVL.

V is TRBV5-1 and J is TRBJ1-4; 9 bases map to TRBD1. This CDR3 region has 16 residues. Germline V CDR1 and CDR2: SGHRS, YFSETQ. Trimming took 2 bases from V and 7 from J; bases not matched to a gene: 9. DNA for the CDR3: TGCGCCAGCAGCTTTCTCCCCCGGGACAGGGCTGAAAAACTGTTTTTT. Its translation is CASSFLPRDRAEKLFF. The variable domain in full, completed from reference TRBV5-1 and TRBJ1-4, reads KAGVTQTPRYLIKTRGQQVTLSCSPISGHRSVSWYQQTPGQGLQFLFEYFSETQRNKGNFPGRFSGRQFSNSRSEMNVSTLELGDSALYLCASSFLPRDRAEKLFFGSGTQLSVL.

The chain uses TRBV4-3 and TRBJ2-5; D gene ambiguous. The CDR3 runs 16 residues. The V end lost 3 bases, the J end lost 0 bases, and 14 bases lay between the germline ends. Per germline, CDR1 LGHNA and CDR2 YSLEER. CDR3 region: CASSQGLSRDQETQYF. Here the CDR3 DNA reads TGCGCCAGCAGCCAGGGCTTGAGCCGGGACCAAGAGACCCAGTACTTC.

The chain combines TRBV30 with TRBJ1-2; no reliable D call. The CDR3 runs 8 residues. Trimming stripped 7 bases from V and 7 bases from J, with 4 bases between. The V gene's germline CDR1 is GTSNPN and CDR2 SVGIG (reference sequence). The CDR3: CALGGYTF. Here the CDR3 DNA reads TGTGCCTTAGGTGGCTACACCTTC.

The chain couples TRBV7-6 to TRBJ2-5; D is uncertain. Per the germline V gene, CDR1 is SGHVS and CDR2 is FNYEAQ. The CDR3 runs 14 residues. V lost 1 base and J 0 bases, leaving 6 bases between the germline ends. In nucleotides, the CDR3 is TGTGCCAGCAGCTTAGGGGTGTACCAAGAGACCCAGTACTTC. The encoded protein is CASSLGVYQETQYF.

The V and J genes are TRBV7-6 and TRBJ2-3; 8 nucleotides agree with TRBD2. V lost 1 base to trimming and J lost 3 bases; unmatched junction nucleotides: 6. CDR1 and CDR2 from the germline V gene are SGHVS and FNYEAQ. This CDR3 contains 16 residues. The DNA of the CDR3 is TGTGCCAGCAGCTTAGATCGGGGGGGCCTGACAGATACGCAGTATTTT. This translates into CASSLDRGGLTDTQYF. The whole variable domain, filled in from reference TRBV7-6 and TRBJ2-3, reads GAGVSQSPRYKVTKRGQDVALRCDPISGHVSLYWYRQALGQGPEFLTYFNYEAQQDKSGLPNDRFSAERPEGSISTLTIQRTEQRDSAMYRCASSLDRGGLTDTQYFGPGTRLTVL.

The table lists this clone with a few counts. The rearrangement uses TRBV4-2 and TRBJ2-1, with 12 bases fitting TRBD2. J lost 13 bases, V lost 2 bases, and 9 bases had no gene match. The CDR3 extends over 15 amino acids. CDR1 LGHNA and CDR2 YNFKEQ come from the germline V gene. This CDR3 is CASSQPGLAGAGQFF. The CDR3 coding sequence is TGTGCCAGCAGCCAACCGGGACTAGCGGGTGCGGGCCAGTTCTTC.

V is TRBV19 and J is TRBJ1-1; D possibly corresponds to TRBD1 (6 bases). The CDR3 is 14 amino acids. Per germline, CDR1 LNHDA and CDR2 SQIVND (reference sequence). The ends were cut back, 2 bases at V and 1 base at J, with 8 bases in the middle. The chain's CDR3 is CASSIRGSNTEAFF. The CDR3 region has the DNA TGTGCCAGTAGTATAAGGGGGTCGAACACTGAAGCTTTCTTT.

The chain has TRBV28 and TRBJ2-3, with unresolved D. Trimming took 3 bases from V and 1 from J, leaving 11 bases between them. Germline V gives CDR1 MDHEN, CDR2 SYDVKM. The CDR3 runs to 15 residues. CDR3 coding DNA: TGTGCCAGCAGTTTGGTGGGTGTAGGCACAGATACGCAGTATTTT. Encoded protein: CASSLVGVGTDTQYF. Full variable domain (rest looked up from reference TRBV28 and TRBJ2-3): DVKVTQSSRYLVKRTGEKVFLECVQDMDHENMFWYRQDPGLGLRLIYFSYDVKMKEKGDIPEGYSVSREKKERFSLILESASTNQTSMYLCASSLVGVGTDTQYFGPGTRLTVL.

J is TRBJ2-2 and V is TRBV19, with a weak D call TRBD1 (5 bases). Germline V gene sequence: CDR1 LNHDA, CDR2 SQIVND (reference sequence). Trimming took 10 bases from V and 2 from J, leaving 14 bases between them. The CDR3 spans 14 residues. Here the CDR3 DNA reads TGTGCCATAAGCGCGCAGGGCAACACCGGGGAGCTGTTTTTT. This gives the protein CAISAQGNTGELFF.

The gene calls are TRBV10-3 and TRBJ2-5; TRBD1 matches at 10 bases. CDR1 and CDR2 from the germline V gene are ENHRY and SYGVKD. The CDR3 sequence is 16 residues long. V lost 2 bases, J lost 1 base, and 4 bases stayed unmatched. The CDR3 here is CAISEGDRGSQETQYF. In nucleotides, the CDR3 is TGTGCCATCAGTGAGGGGGACAGGGGAAGCCAAGAGACCCAGTACTTC.

The chain links TRBV5-8 to TRBJ1-2; D uncertain. Trimming cost V 0 bases and J 2 bases, with 11 bases left between them. This CDR3 spans 15 amino acids. Germline CDR1 reads SGHTS; CDR2 reads YDEGEE. The CDR3 region is CASSLGQEENYGYTF. CDR3 DNA sequence: TGTGCCAGCAGCTTGGGGCAGGAGGAGAACTATGGCTACACCTTC.

The gene calls are TRBV18 and TRBJ2-2; D perhaps matches TRBD1 (6 bases). The CDR3 consists of 15 residues. The ends were cut back, 3 bases at V and 5 bases at J, with 13 bases in the middle. Per the germline V gene, CDR1 is KGHSH and CDR2 is LQKENI. CDR3 sequence: CASSPISQGTGELFF. The CDR3 coding sequence is TGTGCCAGCTCACCCATCTCACAGGGAACCGGGGAGCTGTTTTTT.

This clone occurred once. The V and J genes are TRBV28 and TRBJ1-3; TRBD1 is a possible D gene (6 bases). The CDR3 totals 16 residues. The germline V gene encodes CDR1 MDHEN and CDR2 SYDVKM. V lost 7 bases to trimming and J lost 3 bases, with 19 bases between them. In nucleotides, the CDR3 is TGTGCCAGCATACTGGGGGGCTCTGGAGTTGGAAACACCATATATTTT. This gives the protein CASILGGSGVGNTIYF. The entire variable domain, with the rest obtained from reference TRBV28 and TRBJ1-3, is as follows: DVKVTQSSRYLVKRTGEKVFLECVQDMDHENMFWYRQDPGLGLRLIYFSYDVKMKEKGDIPEGYSVSREKKERFSLILESASTNQTSMYLCASILGGSGVGNTIYFGEGSWLTVV.

The chain is built from TRBV5-1 and TRBJ2-2; 7 bases align to TRBD1. Looked up from germline, CDR1 is SGHRS and CDR2 is YFSETQ. Germline trimming cut 5 bases from V and 5 bases from J; bases unmatched to any gene: 6. There are 14 residues in the CDR3. The CDR3 reads CASSRDSRTGELFF. The CDR3, as DNA: TGCGCCAGCAGTCGGGACAGTCGGACCGGGGAGCTGTTTTTT.

The chain is built from TRBV28 and TRBJ1-6; D not resolved. V lost 6 bases, J lost 4 bases, and 10 bases lay in between. CDR3 length: 14 residues. Germline CDR1 reads MDHEN; CDR2 reads SYDVKM. The CDR3 is CASRVLGYNSPLHF. The CDR3 DNA follows: TGTGCCAGCAGGGTTCTAGGGTATAATTCACCCCTCCACTTT.

The rearrangement uses TRBV25-1 and TRBJ1-1; tentatively, D is TRBD1 (5 bases). The CDR3 loop spans 13 amino acids. The germline V gene has CDR1 MGHDK and CDR2 SYGVNS. V was trimmed by 7 bases and J by 6 bases, leaving 15 bases between them. CDR3 in DNA: TGTGCCAGCACAATGGGGGGAGGGTCTGAAGCTTTCTTT. Translated, it gives CASTMGGGSEAFF.

The J gene is TRBJ1-1, the V gene TRBV6-4, with 8 bases fitting TRBD1. The CDR3 has 16 residues. The trim removed 6 bases at V and 1 base at J, leaving 10 bases unmatched. The V gene's germline CDR1 is MRHNA and CDR2 SNTAGT. The CDR3 coding sequence is TGTGCCAGCAGAGTAGGGACCGGGACAGGGAACACTGAAGCTTTCTTT. Translating it yields CASRVGTGTGNTEAFF.

This clone was detected once. The chain employs TRBV6-5 and TRBJ1-1; D is undetermined. The CDR3 runs 13 residues. Germline-derived CDR1 and CDR2 are MNHEY and SVGAGI. V lost 5 bases and J 2 bases, leaving 9 bases between the germline ends. The CDR3 spells CASSRSSNTEAFF. In nucleotides, the CDR3 is TGTGCCAGCAGTCGCAGCAGTAACACTGAAGCTTTCTTT.

The chain links TRBV4-1 to TRBJ2-3; the match to TRBD2 covers 12 bases. This CDR3 is 21 amino acids long. The germline CDR1 and CDR2 sequences are MGHRA and YSYEKL. Unmatched junction bases numbered 17, after V lost 0 bases and J lost 4 bases. The CDR3 DNA sequence: TGCGCCAGCAGCCAAGATCGAGGGCCCGGACTAGCGGGGCGACGCGCAGATACGCAGTATTTT. Translating it yields CASSQDRGPGLAGRRADTQYF.

The chain employs TRBV2 and TRBJ1-2; D not resolved. The CDR3 has 14 residues. CDR1 and CDR2 (germline): SNHLY, FYNNEI. The ends were cut back, 1 base at V and 4 bases at J, with 10 bases in the middle. The CDR3 spells CASSEDQVGYGYTF. The DNA for the CDR3 is TGTGCCAGCAGTGAAGACCAAGTTGGCTATGGCTACACCTTC. The full variable domain, with the rest looked up from reference TRBV2 and TRBJ1-2, is EPEVTQTPSHQVTQMGQEVILRCVPISNHLYFYWYRQILGQKVEFLVSFYNNEISEKSEIFDDQFSVERPDGSNFTLKIRSTKLEDSAMYFCASSEDQVGYGYTFGSGTRLTVV.

The chain recombines TRBV7-2 with TRBJ1-4, with a possible D match to TRBD1 (6 bases). Germline V CDR1 and CDR2: SGHTA, FQGNSA. Trimming left V 6 bases short and J 11 bases short, with 16 bases between. The CDR3 loop spans 13 amino acids. The CDR3 loop reads CASSPTGMEKLFF. The CDR3 bases are TGTGCCAGCAGTCCGACAGGCATGGAGAAACTGTTTTTT.

In this sample, this clone turned up a few times. This chain joins TRBV19 and TRBJ1-1; 10 bases agree with TRBD1. V lost 7 bases, J lost 7 bases, and 9 bases stayed unmatched. CDR1 and CDR2 from the germline V gene are LNHDA and SQIVND (reference sequence). This CDR3 contains 14 residues. The CDR3 region is CASTSTGGRGEAFF. CDR3 in DNA: TGTGCCAGTACCTCGACAGGGGGCAGGGGTGAAGCTTTCTTT. The complete variable domain, with remaining parts taken from reference TRBV19 and TRBJ1-1, reads DGGITQSPKYLFRKEGQNVTLSCEQNLNHDAMYWYRQDPGQGLRLIYYSQIVNDFQKGDIAEGYSVSREKKESFPLTVTSAQKNPTAFYLCASTSTGGRGEAFFGQGTRLTVV.